This T cell receptor (beta chain) was identified during a study of blood T cells in healthy people across ages. Study background: About one barcoded beta molecule was captured per two T cells (by template switching).

This clonotype appeared a few times. A second roughly 6 to 12 cycle PCR used barcoded and J-beta primers. In TCRdb, the 5' RACE reads were re-called with MiXCR into one record per CDR3 protein. The sample carries 350,000 to 450,000 distinct CDR3 sequences, approximately 52% recorded once. Peripheral blood samples of around 11 milliliters were drawn from each donor. The CDR3 contains 15 residues. The V gene end was trimmed by 5 bases and the J gene end by 3 bases; junction bases not matched to a gene: 9. The germline CDR1 and CDR2 sequences are SGHTA and FQGTGA. V usage is TRBV7-3 and J usage is TRBJ2-5, with TRBD2 matching 7 bases. This TCR was recovered from a man in his sixties in good health. Sequenced material: blood. The DNA of the CDR3 is TGTGCCAGCAGCCAGAGCGGGAATGTGAAAGAGACCCAGTACTTC. It specifies CASSQSGNVKETQYF.